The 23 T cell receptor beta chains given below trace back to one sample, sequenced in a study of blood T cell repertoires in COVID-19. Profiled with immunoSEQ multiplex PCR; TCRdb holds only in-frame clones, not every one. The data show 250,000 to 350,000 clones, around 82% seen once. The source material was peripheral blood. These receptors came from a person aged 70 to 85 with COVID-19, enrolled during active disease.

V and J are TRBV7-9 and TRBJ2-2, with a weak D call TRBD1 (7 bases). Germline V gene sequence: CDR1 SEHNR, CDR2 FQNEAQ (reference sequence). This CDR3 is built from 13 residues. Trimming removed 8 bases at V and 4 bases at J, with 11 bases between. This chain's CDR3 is CASGQGGTGELFF. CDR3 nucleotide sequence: TGTGCCAGCGGGCAGGGGGGCACCGGGGAGCTGTTTTTT.

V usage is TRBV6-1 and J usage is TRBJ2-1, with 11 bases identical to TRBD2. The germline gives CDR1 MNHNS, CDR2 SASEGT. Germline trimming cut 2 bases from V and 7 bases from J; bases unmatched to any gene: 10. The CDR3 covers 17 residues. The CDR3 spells CASSEIRVSSGRNEQFF. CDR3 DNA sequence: TGTGCCAGCAGTGAAATTCGGGTGTCTAGCGGGAGGAATGAGCAGTTCTTC.

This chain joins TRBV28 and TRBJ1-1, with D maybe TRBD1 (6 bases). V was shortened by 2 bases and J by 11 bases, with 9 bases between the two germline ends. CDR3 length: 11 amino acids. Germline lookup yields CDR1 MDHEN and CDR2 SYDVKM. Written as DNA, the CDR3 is TGTGCCAGCAGTTTAAACAGGGACGCTTTCTTT. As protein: CASSLNRDAFF. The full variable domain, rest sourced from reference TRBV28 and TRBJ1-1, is DVKVTQSSRYLVKRTGEKVFLECVQDMDHENMFWYRQDPGLGLRLIYFSYDVKMKEKGDIPEGYSVSREKKERFSLILESASTNQTSMYLCASSLNRDAFFGQGTRLTVV.

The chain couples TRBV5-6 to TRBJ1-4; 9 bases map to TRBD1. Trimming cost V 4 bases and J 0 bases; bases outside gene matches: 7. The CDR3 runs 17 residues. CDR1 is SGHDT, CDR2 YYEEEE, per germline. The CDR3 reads CASSAGQGIATNEKLFF. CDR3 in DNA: TGTGCCAGCAGCGCAGGACAGGGGATTGCAACTAATGAAAAACTGTTTTTT.

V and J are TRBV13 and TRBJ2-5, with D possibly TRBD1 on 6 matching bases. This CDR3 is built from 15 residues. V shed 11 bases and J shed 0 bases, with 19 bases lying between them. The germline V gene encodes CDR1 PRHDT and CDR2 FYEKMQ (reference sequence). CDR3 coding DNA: TGTGCCTCGTCCTACAGGACAGTACACCAAGAGACCCAGTACTTC. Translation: CASSYRTVHQETQYF.

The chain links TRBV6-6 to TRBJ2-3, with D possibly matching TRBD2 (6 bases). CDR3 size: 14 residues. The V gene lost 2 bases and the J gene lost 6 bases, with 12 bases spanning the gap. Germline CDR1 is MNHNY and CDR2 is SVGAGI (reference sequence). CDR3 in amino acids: CASSYGGKVDTQYF. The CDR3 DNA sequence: TGTGCCAGCAGTTACGGCGGGAAGGTCGATACGCAGTATTTT.

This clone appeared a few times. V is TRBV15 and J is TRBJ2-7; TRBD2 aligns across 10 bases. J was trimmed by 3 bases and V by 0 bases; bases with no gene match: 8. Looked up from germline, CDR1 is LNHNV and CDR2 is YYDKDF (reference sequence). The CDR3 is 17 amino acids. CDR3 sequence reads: CATSRDPPGLANYEQYF. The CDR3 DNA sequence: TGTGCCACCAGCAGAGACCCCCCGGGACTAGCGAACTACGAGCAGTACTTC. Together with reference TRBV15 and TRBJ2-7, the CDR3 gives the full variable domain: DAMVIQNPRYQVTQFGKPVTLSCSQTLNHNVMYWYQQKSSQAPKLLFHYYDKDFNNEADTPDNFQSRRPNTSFCFLDIRSPGLGDTAMYLCATSRDPPGLANYEQYFGPGTRLTVT.

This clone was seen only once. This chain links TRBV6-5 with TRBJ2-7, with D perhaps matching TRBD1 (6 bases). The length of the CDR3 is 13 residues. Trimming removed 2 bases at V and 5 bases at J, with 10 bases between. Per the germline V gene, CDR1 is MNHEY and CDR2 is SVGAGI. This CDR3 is CASSYQGLDEQYF. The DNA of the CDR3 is TGTGCCAGCAGTTACCAGGGGTTAGACGAGCAGTACTTC.

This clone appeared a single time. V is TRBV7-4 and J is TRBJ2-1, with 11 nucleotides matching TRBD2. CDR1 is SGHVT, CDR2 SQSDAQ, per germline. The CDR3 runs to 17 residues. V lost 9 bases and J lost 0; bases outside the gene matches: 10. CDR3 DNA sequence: TGTGCCAGGCAACGGCTAGCGGGGGGACGCTCCTACAATGAGCAGTTCTTC. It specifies CARQRLAGGRSYNEQFF.

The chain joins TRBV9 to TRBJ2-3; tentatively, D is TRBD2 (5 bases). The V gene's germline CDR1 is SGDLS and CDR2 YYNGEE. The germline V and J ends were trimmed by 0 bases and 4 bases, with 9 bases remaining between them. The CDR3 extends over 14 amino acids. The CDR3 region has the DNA TGTGCCAGCAGCGTAGGAGGGTTCTCAGATACGCAGTATTTT. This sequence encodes CASSVGGFSDTQYF.

CDR3 sequence (DNA): TGCGCCAGCAGCCCCCACGGGGGGGTGCCTAATGAAAAACTGTTTTTT. Translated: CASSPHGGVPNEKLFF. This chain joins TRBV5-1 and TRBJ1-4; perhaps TRBD1 as D (5 bases). Trimming removed 4 bases from V and 3 bases from J, with 16 bases in between. Germline V gene lookup returns CDR1 SGHRS and CDR2 YFSETQ. This CDR3 comprises 16 residues.

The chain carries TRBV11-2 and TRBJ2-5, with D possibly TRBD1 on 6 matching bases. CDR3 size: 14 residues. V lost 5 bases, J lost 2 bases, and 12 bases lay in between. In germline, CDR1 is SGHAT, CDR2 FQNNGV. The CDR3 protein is CASSQNRAQETQYF. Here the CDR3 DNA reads TGTGCCAGCAGCCAAAACAGGGCTCAAGAGACCCAGTACTTC.

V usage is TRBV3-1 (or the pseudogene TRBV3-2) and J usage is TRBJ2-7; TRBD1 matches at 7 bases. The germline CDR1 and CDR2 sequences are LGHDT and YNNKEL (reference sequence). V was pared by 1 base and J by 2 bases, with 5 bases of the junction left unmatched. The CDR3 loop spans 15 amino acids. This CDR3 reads CASSQAGTAAYEQYF. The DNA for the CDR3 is TGTGCCAGCAGCCAAGCCGGGACAGCAGCCTACGAGCAGTACTTC.

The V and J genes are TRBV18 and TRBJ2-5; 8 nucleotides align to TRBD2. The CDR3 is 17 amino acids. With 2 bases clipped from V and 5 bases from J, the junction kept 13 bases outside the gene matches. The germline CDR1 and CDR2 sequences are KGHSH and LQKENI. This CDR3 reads CASSPVPGGPMEETQYF. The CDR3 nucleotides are TGTGCCAGCTCACCAGTGCCGGGGGGGCCTATGGAGGAGACCCAGTACTTC.

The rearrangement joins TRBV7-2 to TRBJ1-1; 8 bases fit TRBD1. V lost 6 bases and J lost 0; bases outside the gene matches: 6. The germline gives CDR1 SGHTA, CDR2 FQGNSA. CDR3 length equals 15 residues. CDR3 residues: CASRDRGNMNTEAFF. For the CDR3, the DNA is TGTGCCAGCAGAGACAGGGGAAACATGAACACTGAAGCTTTCTTT.

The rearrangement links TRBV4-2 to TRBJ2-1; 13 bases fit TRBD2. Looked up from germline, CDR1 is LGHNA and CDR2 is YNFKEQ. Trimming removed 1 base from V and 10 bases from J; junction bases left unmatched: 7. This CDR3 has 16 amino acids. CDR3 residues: CASSQAGTSGMNEQFF. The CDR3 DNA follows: TGTGCCAGCAGCCAAGCCGGGACTAGCGGGATGAACGAGCAGTTCTTC.

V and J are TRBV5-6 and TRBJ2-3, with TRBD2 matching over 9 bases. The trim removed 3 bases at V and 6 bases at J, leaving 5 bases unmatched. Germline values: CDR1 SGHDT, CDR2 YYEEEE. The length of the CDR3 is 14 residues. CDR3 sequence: CASSSEGLADTQYF. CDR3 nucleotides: TGTGCCAGCAGCTCCGAGGGACTAGCCGATACGCAGTATTTT.

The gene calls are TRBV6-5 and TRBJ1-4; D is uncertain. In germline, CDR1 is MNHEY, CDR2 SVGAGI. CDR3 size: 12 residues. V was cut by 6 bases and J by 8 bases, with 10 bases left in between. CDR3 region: CASSPSGEKLFF. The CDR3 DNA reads TGTGCCAGCAGCCCAAGCGGCGAAAAACTGTTTTTT.

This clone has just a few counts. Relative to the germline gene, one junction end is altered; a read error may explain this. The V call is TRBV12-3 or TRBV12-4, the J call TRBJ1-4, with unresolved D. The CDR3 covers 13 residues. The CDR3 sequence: CASSLLAGKPILF. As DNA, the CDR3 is TGTGCCAGCAGTTTACTAGCTGGGAAACCCATTCTATTT.

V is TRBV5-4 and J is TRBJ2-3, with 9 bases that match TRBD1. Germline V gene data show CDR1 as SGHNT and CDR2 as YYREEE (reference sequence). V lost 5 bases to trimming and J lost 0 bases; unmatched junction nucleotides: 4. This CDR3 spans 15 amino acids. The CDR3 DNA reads TGTGCCAGCAGTTTCGGACAGGGGAGCACAGATACGCAGTATTTT. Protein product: CASSFGQGSTDTQYF.

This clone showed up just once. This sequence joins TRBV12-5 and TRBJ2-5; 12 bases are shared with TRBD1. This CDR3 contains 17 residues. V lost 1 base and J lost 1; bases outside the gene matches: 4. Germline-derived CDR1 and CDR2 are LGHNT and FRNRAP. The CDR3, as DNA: TGTGCTAGTGGTTTGGACCGGGACAGGGGGCCCCAAGAGACCCAGTACTTC. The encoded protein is CASGLDRDRGPQETQYF.

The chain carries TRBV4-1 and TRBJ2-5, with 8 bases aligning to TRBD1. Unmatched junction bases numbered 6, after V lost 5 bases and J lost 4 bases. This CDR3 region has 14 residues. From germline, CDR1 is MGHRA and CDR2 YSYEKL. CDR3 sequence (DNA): TGCGCCAGCAGCGGAGGGACAGGAAGAGAGACCCAGTACTTC. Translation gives CASSGGTGRETQYF.

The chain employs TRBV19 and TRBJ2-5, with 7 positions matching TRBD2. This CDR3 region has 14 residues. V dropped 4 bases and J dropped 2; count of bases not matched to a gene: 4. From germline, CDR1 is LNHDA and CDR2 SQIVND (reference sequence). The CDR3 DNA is TGTGCCAGTAGTACCGGGACTAAACAAGAGACCCAGTACTTC. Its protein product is CASSTGTKQETQYF.